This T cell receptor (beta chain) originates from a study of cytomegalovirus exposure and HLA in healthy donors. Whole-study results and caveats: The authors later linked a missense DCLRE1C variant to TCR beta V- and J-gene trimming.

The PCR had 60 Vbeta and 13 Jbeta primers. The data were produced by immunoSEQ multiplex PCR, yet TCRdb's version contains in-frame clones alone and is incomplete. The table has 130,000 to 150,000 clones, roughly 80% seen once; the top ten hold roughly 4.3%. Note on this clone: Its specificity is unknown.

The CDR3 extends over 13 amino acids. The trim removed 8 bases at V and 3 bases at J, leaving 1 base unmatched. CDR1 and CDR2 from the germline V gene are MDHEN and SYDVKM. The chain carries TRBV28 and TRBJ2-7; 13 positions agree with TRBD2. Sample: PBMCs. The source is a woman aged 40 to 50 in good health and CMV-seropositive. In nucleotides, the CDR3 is TGTGCCAGCGGACTAGCGGGAGTCTACGAGCAGTACTTC. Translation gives CASGLAGVYEQYF.